These 31 T cell receptor beta chains came from one sample sequenced in a study of T cell changes during pregnancy in multiple sclerosis. The assay was immunoSEQ multiplex PCR, and TCRdb's table has in-frame clones only and misses some. Of 50,000 to 60,000 clones listed, 85% to 95% are singletons. Source: CD4+ T cells from peripheral blood mononuclear cells, taken in the second trimester of pregnancy. Receptors were obtained from a female donor with multiple sclerosis, enrolled in a pregnancy study.

The chain combines TRBV7-9 with TRBJ2-6; no definite D call. Germline V CDR1 and CDR2: SEHNR, FQNEAQ (reference sequence). Between the trimmed V and J ends, which lost 2 bases and 0 bases, there was a span of 5 bases. The CDR3 consists of 15 residues. CDR3 nucleotides: TGTGCCAGCAGCTTATCGGTCTCTGGGGCCAACGTCCTGACTTTC. It yields the protein CASSLSVSGANVLTF.

V is TRBV12-5 and J is TRBJ1-2; possibly TRBD1 for D (6 bases). The CDR3 runs 13 residues. CDR1 and CDR2 (germline): LGHNT, FRNRAP. V shed 3 bases and J shed 8 bases, with 13 bases lying between them. CDR3 in amino acids: CASGFGGLRGYTF. CDR3 bases: TGTGCTAGTGGTTTCGGGGGGCTACGCGGCTACACCTTC. The whole variable domain, filled in from reference TRBV12-5 and TRBJ1-2, reads DARVTQTPRHKVTEMGQEVTMRCQPILGHNTVFWYRQTMMQGLELLAYFRNRAPLDDSGMPKDRFSAEMPDATLATLKIQPSEPRDSAVYFCASGFGGLRGYTFGSGTRLTVV.

The chain employs TRBV5-1 and TRBJ1-4; the D gene is possibly TRBD1 (5 bases). Trimming removed 1 base from V and 5 bases from J, with 9 bases in between. The CDR3 runs 14 residues. In germline, CDR1 is SGHRS, CDR2 YFSETQ. The CDR3 nucleotides are TGCGCCAGCAGCTTGAGGGGCGCCAATGAAAAACTGTTTTTT. Protein product: CASSLRGANEKLFF.

The chain links TRBV7-6 to TRBJ1-1, with 9 positions matching TRBD1. Per germline, CDR1 SGHVS and CDR2 FNYEAQ. The CDR3 is 18 residues long. V lost 0 bases to trimming and J lost 1 base; unmatched junction nucleotides: 9. Written as DNA, the CDR3 is TGTGCCAGCAGCTTAGCTTCCACAGGGGGCGTCCCGAACACTGAAGCTTTCTTT. It yields the protein CASSLASTGGVPNTEAFF.

V is TRBV25-1 and J is TRBJ2-3, with D possibly matching TRBD2 (7 bases). The CDR3 consists of 14 residues. The V end was cut by 8 bases, the J end by 7 bases, with 19 bases between. Germline-derived CDR1 and CDR2 are MGHDK and SYGVNS. This CDR3 reads CASSLGGGANTQYF. The CDR3 region has the DNA TGTGCCAGCTCCCTGGGAGGGGGGGCCAATACGCAGTATTTT. Full variable domain (outside the CDR3, taken from reference TRBV25-1 and TRBJ2-3): EADIYQTPRYLVIGTGKKITLECSQTMGHDKMYWYQQDPGMELHLIHYSYGVNSTEKGDLSSESTVSRIRTEHFPLTLESARPSHTSQYLCASSLGGGANTQYFGPGTRLTVL.

The chain combines TRBV6-5 with TRBJ1-2; a weak D match, TRBD1 (6 bases). The CDR3 covers 15 residues. Germline V CDR1 and CDR2: MNHEY, SVGAGI. Trimming took 5 bases from V and 6 from J, leaving 19 bases between them. The CDR3: CASSDWDTGSHGYTF. The CDR3 DNA reads TGTGCCAGCAGTGACTGGGACACCGGAAGCCATGGCTACACCTTC.

The genes are TRBV12-5 and TRBJ2-5; TRBD2 aligns across 8 bases. The CDR3 sequence is 16 residues long. CDR1 and CDR2 (germline): LGHNT, FRNRAP. J gave up 4 bases and V 1 base, and 8 bases lay outside the gene matches. CDR3: CASGLGNAGGRETQYF. The CDR3 region has the DNA TGTGCTAGTGGTTTGGGTAATGCGGGAGGTAGAGAGACCCAGTACTTC. The entire variable domain, with the rest obtained from reference TRBV12-5 and TRBJ2-5, is as follows: DARVTQTPRHKVTEMGQEVTMRCQPILGHNTVFWYRQTMMQGLELLAYFRNRAPLDDSGMPKDRFSAEMPDATLATLKIQPSEPRDSAVYFCASGLGNAGGRETQYFGPGTRLLVL.

The chain carries TRBV5-4 and TRBJ1-1; a weak D match, TRBD1 (6 bases). Germline V gene lookup returns CDR1 SGHNT and CDR2 YYREEE (reference sequence). The germline V and J ends were trimmed by 4 bases and 8 bases, with 15 bases remaining between them. The CDR3 has 13 residues. The CDR3 nucleotides are TGTGCCAGCAGCCTACTGGGGGCACTAGAAGCTTTCTTT. The encoded protein is CASSLLGALEAFF. The whole variable domain, filled in from reference TRBV5-4 and TRBJ1-1, reads ETGVTQSPTHLIKTRGQQVTLRCSSQSGHNTVSWYQQALGQGPQFIFQYYREEENGRGNFPPRFSGLQFPNYSSELNVNALELDDSALYLCASSLLGALEAFFGQGTRLTVV.

The chain couples TRBV7-9 to TRBJ2-6; weak D call: TRBD1 (5 bases). The germline V and J ends were trimmed by 7 bases and 0 bases, with 13 bases remaining between them. The germline gives CDR1 SEHNR, CDR2 FQNEAQ (reference sequence). This CDR3 is 16 amino acids long. CDR3 in amino acids: CASTPRVSSGANVLTF. The DNA for the CDR3 is TGTGCCAGCACACCCAGGGTTTCCTCTGGGGCCAACGTCCTGACTTTC.

The chain uses TRBV19 and TRBJ2-3; 7 nucleotides line up with TRBD2. V dropped 3 bases and J dropped 0; count of bases not matched to a gene: 6. This CDR3 spans 16 amino acids. In germline, CDR1 is LNHDA, CDR2 SQIVND (reference sequence). The CDR3: CASSILRGKSTDTQYF. The CDR3, as DNA: TGTGCCAGTAGTATCTTGCGGGGGAAGAGCACAGATACGCAGTATTTT.

This rearrangement joins TRBV4-1 to TRBJ2-5, with TRBD1 matching 8 bases. This CDR3 comprises 15 residues. CDR1 and CDR2 (germline): MGHRA, YSYEKL. The V and J ends lost 5 bases and 5 bases, in that order; junction bases with no gene match: 10. The CDR3 DNA reads as TGCGCCAGCAGCATCCCGGACAGGGATGACGAGACCCAGTACTTC. Translation gives CASSIPDRDDETQYF.

This chain uses TRBV19 with TRBJ2-5; 11 nucleotides match TRBD1. J gave up 7 bases and V 5 bases, and 3 bases lay outside the gene matches. The CDR3 loop spans 13 amino acids. The germline V gene has CDR1 LNHDA and CDR2 SQIVND (reference sequence). CDR3 loop: CASSAGQGGTQYF. CDR3 nucleotide sequence: TGTGCCAGTAGTGCGGGACAGGGGGGGACCCAGTACTTC. Variable domain in full (rest from reference TRBV19 and TRBJ2-5): DGGITQSPKYLFRKEGQNVTLSCEQNLNHDAMYWYRQDPGQGLRLIYYSQIVNDFQKGDIAEGYSVSREKKESFPLTVTSAQKNPTAFYLCASSAGQGGTQYFGPGTRLLVL.

The V gene is TRBV4-2, the J gene TRBJ2-1; D remains ambiguous. The CDR3 has 17 residues. Per the germline V gene, CDR1 is LGHNA and CDR2 is YNFKEQ. Trimming shortened V by 0 bases and J by 7 bases, and 19 bases separated the two germline ends. CDR3 sequence: CASSQDLVGLPRNEQFF. CDR3 sequence (DNA): TGTGCCAGCAGCCAAGATCTTGTAGGCCTACCTAGGAATGAGCAGTTCTTC.

The chain has TRBV11-2 and TRBJ1-3; D ambiguous. V dropped 1 base and J dropped 0 bases, with 10 bases sitting between them. Germline V lookup: CDR1 SGHAT, CDR2 FQNNGV. This CDR3 has 16 residues. The CDR3 DNA is TGTGCCAGCAGCTTAGTAGGTGGGCCCTCTGGAAACACCATATATTTT. Translation: CASSLVGGPSGNTIYF. Variable domain in full (rest from reference TRBV11-2 and TRBJ1-3): EAGVAQSPRYKIIEKRQSVAFWCNPISGHATLYWYQQILGQGPKLLIQFQNNGVVDDSQLPKDRFSAERLKGVDSTLKIQPAKLEDSAVYLCASSLVGGPSGNTIYFGEGSWLTVV.

The chain has TRBV30 and TRBJ2-7; possible D gene TRBD2, 6 bases. V was pared by 0 bases and J by 6 bases, with 15 bases between. This CDR3 has 14 residues. Looked up from germline, CDR1 is GTSNPN and CDR2 is SVGIG (reference sequence). CDR3 sequence reads: CAWSVSGTSPEQYF. For the CDR3, the DNA is TGTGCCTGGAGTGTCTCCGGGACTTCTCCCGAGCAGTACTTC.

The chain is built from TRBV18 and TRBJ1-1, with D unclear. V lost 3 bases and J 0 bases, leaving 8 bases between the germline ends. Germline lookup yields CDR1 KGHSH and CDR2 LQKENI. This CDR3 comprises 14 residues. As DNA, the CDR3 is TGTGCCAGCTCACCGACACTAGTGAACACTGAAGCTTTCTTT. It yields the protein CASSPTLVNTEAFF.

The chain carries TRBV6-5 and TRBJ1-6; TRBD1 is a possible D gene (5 bases). CDR1 is MNHEY, CDR2 SVGAGI, per germline. Trimming shortened V by 4 bases and J by 0 bases, and 10 bases separated the two germline ends. The CDR3 runs to 16 residues. DNA of the CDR3: TGTGCCAGCAGTTCATCAGGGCGCTCCTATAATTCACCCCTCCACTTT. It encodes CASSSSGRSYNSPLHF.

This rearrangement joins TRBV19 to TRBJ1-2; D gene ambiguous. This CDR3 comprises 12 residues. V was cut by 5 bases and J by 9 bases, with 13 bases left in between. CDR1 is LNHDA and CDR2 is SQIVND in the germline V gene (reference sequence). This CDR3 reads CASSSKVASYTF. The CDR3 nucleotides read TGTGCCAGTAGTTCTAAAGTTGCGAGCTACACCTTC.

For the CDR3, the DNA is TGTGCCAGCGGAATGGGTCTAGGGTCTGGCGGGGTTCGGGAGCAGTACTTC. It translates to CASGMGLGSGGVREQYF. The genes are TRBV25-1 and TRBJ2-7; D might be TRBD2 (6 bases). The CDR3 is 17 amino acids. V lost 8 bases and J lost 7, with 30 bases in between. Looked up from germline, CDR1 is MGHDK and CDR2 is SYGVNS.

The rearrangement links TRBV27 to TRBJ2-1; D ambiguous. The V end lost 3 bases, the J end lost 11 bases, and 14 bases lay between the germline ends. The CDR3 has 13 amino acids. The germline CDR1 and CDR2 sequences are MNHEY and SMNVEV (reference sequence). The DNA for the CDR3 is TGTGCCAGCAGTTTGGAAATGGGCGCCCAGCAGTTCTTC. This sequence encodes CASSLEMGAQQFF.

This clone was observed a handful of times. This rearrangement joins TRBV7-9 to TRBJ1-1; 7 bases align to TRBD1. Germline V gene lookup returns CDR1 SEHNR and CDR2 FQNEAQ (reference sequence). V dropped 5 bases and J dropped 1; count of bases not matched to a gene: 4. The CDR3 covers 14 residues. In nucleotides, the CDR3 is TGTGCCAGCAGCCGACAGGGCAAGAACACTGAAGCTTTCTTT. Encoded protein: CASSRQGKNTEAFF.

The chain has TRBV27 and TRBJ2-7, with 8 bases identical to TRBD1. Trimming took 4 bases from V and 3 from J; bases not matched to a gene: 8. The CDR3 is made up of 15 amino acids. Looked up from germline, CDR1 is MNHEY and CDR2 is SMNVEV (reference sequence). CDR3 in DNA: TGTGCCAGCAGTTCGGCCAGGGGGCAGGGCTACGAGCAGTACTTC. Its translation: CASSSARGQGYEQYF.

V gene TRBV25-1 combines with J gene TRBJ2-1; TRBD2 matches at 7 bases. This CDR3 has 14 residues. After removal of 7 bases from V and 8 bases from J, the junction contained 11 bases not matched to a gene. The germline V gene encodes CDR1 MGHDK and CDR2 SYGVNS. The chain's CDR3 is CASTGLGSGYEQFF. The CDR3 DNA reads as TGTGCCAGCACAGGACTAGGATCAGGTTATGAGCAGTTCTTC.

This rearrangement joins TRBV19 to TRBJ1-1; D is perhaps TRBD1 (5 bases). The CDR3 consists of 15 residues. Germline V gene sequence: CDR1 LNHDA, CDR2 SQIVND (reference sequence). V gave up 2 bases and J gave up 4 bases, with 14 bases separating them. The CDR3 DNA follows: TGTGCCAGTAGTATAAGGGGCCCCCTCCCCACTGAAGCTTTCTTT. This sequence encodes CASSIRGPLPTEAFF.

The rearrangement joins TRBV6-5 to TRBJ1-1, with a weak D call TRBD1 (6 bases). V was clipped by 5 bases and J by 6 bases, with 13 bases between them. There are 13 residues in the CDR3. The germline V gene has CDR1 MNHEY and CDR2 SVGAGI. CDR3 protein: CASSKGVGPEAFF. The DNA of the CDR3 is TGTGCCAGCAGTAAGGGGGTCGGCCCTGAAGCTTTCTTT.

The genes are TRBV2 and TRBJ2-4; no clear D gene. This CDR3 region has 14 residues. The V and J ends lost 3 bases and 0 bases respectively, with 6 bases between them. The germline V gene encodes CDR1 SNHLY and CDR2 FYNNEI. The CDR3 DNA reads as TGTGCCAGCAGTGACAAACTAGCCAAAAACATTCAGTACTTC. As protein: CASSDKLAKNIQYF.

This chain uses TRBV19 with TRBJ1-2, with D perhaps TRBD1 (6 bases). Trimming removed 4 bases from V and 4 bases from J, with 13 bases in between. The CDR3 is 14 residues long. Germline-derived CDR1 and CDR2 are LNHDA and SQIVND (reference sequence). Here the CDR3 reads CASSTLGQIYGYTF. The CDR3 nucleotides are TGTGCCAGTAGTACCCTCGGACAGATCTATGGCTACACCTTC.

The V call is TRBV11-1, the J call TRBJ2-3; the D is unclear. The germline V and J ends were trimmed by 6 bases and 4 bases, with 11 bases remaining between them. Germline V gene sequence: CDR1 SGHAT, CDR2 FQDESV (reference sequence). The CDR3 covers 13 residues. CDR3 protein: CASRPRVSDTQYF. The CDR3 DNA reads TGTGCCAGCAGGCCACGGGTCTCAGATACGCAGTATTTT.

This sequence joins TRBV12-5 and TRBJ1-6; D is uncertain. The CDR3 has 18 residues. CDR1 and CDR2 (germline): LGHNT, FRNRAP. Between the trimmed V and J ends, which lost 0 bases and 0 bases, there was a span of 12 bases. The CDR3 coding sequence is TGTGCTAGTGGTTTGGTCTCAACGCAGGACTCCTATAATTCACCCCTCCACTTT. It is translated as CASGLVSTQDSYNSPLHF.

The chain links TRBV5-4 to TRBJ2-7; 9 bases map to TRBD2. CDR1 is SGHNT and CDR2 is YYREEE in the germline V gene (reference sequence). J was trimmed by 2 bases and V by 0 bases; bases with no gene match: 6. CDR3 length equals 16 residues. As DNA, the CDR3 is TGTGCCAGCAGCTTGGGTCCGCGGGGGGGCCCCTACGAGCAGTACTTC. Its translation: CASSLGPRGGPYEQYF.

Worth noting for this clone: At one of its ends the junction is not consistent with the germline gene, which may arise from a read error. The chain joins TRBV7-7 to TRBJ2-5, with D possibly matching TRBD2 (6 bases). This CDR3 has 13 residues. Germline assignment: CDR1 SSHAT and CDR2 FNYEAQ (reference sequence). The CDR3 sequence: CASSPTAGETQYF. The CDR3 DNA follows: TGTGCTAGCAGCCCCACAGCGGGAGAGACCCAGTACTTC.